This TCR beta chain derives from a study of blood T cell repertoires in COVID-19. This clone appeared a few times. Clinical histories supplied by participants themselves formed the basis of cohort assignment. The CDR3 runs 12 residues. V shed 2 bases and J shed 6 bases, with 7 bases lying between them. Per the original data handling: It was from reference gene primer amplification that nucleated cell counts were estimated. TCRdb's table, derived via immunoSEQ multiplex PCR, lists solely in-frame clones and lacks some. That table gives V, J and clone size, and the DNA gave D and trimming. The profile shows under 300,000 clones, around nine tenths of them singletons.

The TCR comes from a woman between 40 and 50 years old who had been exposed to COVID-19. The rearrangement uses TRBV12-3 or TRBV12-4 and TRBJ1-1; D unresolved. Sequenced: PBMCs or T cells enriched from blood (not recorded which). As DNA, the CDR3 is TGTGCCAGCAGTTTAAGGCAGGCTGAAGCTTTCTTT. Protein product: CASSLRQAEAFF.